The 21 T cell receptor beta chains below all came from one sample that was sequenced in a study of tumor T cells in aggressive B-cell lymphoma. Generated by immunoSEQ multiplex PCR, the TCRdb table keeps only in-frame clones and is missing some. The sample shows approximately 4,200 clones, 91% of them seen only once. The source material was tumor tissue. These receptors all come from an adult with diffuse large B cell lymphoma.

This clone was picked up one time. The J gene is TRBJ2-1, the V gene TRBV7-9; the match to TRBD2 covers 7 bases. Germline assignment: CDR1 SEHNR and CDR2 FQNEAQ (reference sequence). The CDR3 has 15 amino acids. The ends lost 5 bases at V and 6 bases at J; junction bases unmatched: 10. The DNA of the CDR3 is TGTGCCAGCAGCCCCCCGGCTAGCGGCCTCAATGAGCAGTTCTTC. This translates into CASSPPASGLNEQFF.

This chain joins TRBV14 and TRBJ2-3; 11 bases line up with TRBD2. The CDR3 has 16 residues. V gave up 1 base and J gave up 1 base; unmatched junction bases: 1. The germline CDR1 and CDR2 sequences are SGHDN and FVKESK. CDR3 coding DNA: TGTGCCAGCAGCCAAGTAGCGGGAGGGCGCACAGATACGCAGTATTTT. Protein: CASSQVAGGRTDTQYF.

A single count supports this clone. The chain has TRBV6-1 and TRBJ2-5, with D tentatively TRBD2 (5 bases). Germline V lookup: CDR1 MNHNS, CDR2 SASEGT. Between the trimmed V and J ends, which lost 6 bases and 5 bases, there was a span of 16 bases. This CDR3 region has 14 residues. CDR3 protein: CASSLVGSSETQYF. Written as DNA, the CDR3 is TGTGCCAGCAGCCTGGTTGGGAGTTCGGAGACCCAGTACTTC.

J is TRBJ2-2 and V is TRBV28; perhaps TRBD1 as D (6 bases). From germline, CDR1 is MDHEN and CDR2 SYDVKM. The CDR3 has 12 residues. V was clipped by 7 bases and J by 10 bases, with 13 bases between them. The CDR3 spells CASTLGGAELFF. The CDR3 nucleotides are TGTGCCAGCACCTTAGGGGGAGCGGAGCTGTTTTTT.

The CDR3, as DNA: TGTGCCAGCAGTTTGCTAGCGTCCGAGCAGTACTTC. Translating it yields CASSLLASEQYF. The genes are TRBV28 and TRBJ2-7; TRBD2 is a possible D gene (6 bases). Germline lookup yields CDR1 MDHEN and CDR2 SYDVKM. V shed 3 bases and J shed 6 bases, with 9 bases lying between them. CDR3 length: 12 amino acids.

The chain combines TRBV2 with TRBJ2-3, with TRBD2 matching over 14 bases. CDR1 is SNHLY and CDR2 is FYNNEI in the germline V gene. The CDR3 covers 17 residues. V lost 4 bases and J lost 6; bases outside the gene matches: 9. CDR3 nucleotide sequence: TGTGCCAGCAGTGGAGCGACTAGCGGGAGGGCTGGGGATACGCAGTATTTT. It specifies CASSGATSGRAGDTQYF.

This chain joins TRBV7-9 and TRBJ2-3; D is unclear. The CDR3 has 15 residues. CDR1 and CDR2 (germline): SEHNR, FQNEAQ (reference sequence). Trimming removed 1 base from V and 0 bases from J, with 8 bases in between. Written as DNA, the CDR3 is TGTGCCAGCAGCTTAGGTTTGACTAGCACAGATACGCAGTATTTT. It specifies CASSLGLTSTDTQYF.

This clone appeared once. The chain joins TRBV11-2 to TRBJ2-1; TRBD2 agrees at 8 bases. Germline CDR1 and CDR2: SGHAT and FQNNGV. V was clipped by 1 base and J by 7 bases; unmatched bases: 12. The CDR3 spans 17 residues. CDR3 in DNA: TGTGCCAGCAGCTTAGTAGCGGGGAGCGGCGGTTCTAATGAGCAGTTCTTC. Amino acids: CASSLVAGSGGSNEQFF.

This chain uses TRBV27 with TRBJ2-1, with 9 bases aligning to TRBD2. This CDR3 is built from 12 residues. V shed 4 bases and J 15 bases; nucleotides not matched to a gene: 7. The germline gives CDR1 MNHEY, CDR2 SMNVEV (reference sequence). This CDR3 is CASSSGGRAWFF. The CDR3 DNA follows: TGTGCCAGCAGTTCAGGCGGGAGGGCTTGGTTCTTC.

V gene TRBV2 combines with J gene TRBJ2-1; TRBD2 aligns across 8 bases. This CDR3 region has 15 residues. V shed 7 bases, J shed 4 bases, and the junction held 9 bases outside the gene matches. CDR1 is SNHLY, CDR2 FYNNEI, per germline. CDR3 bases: TGTGCCAGCACCTTTAGCGGGACCCCGTACAATGAGCAGTTCTTC. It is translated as CASTFSGTPYNEQFF.

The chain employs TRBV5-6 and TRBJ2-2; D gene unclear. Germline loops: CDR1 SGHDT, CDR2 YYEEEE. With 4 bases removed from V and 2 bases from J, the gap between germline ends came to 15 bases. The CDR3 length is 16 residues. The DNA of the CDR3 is TGTGCCAGCAGCCCTCGGCGGCCCCGAAACACCGGGGAGCTGTTTTTT. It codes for CASSPRRPRNTGELFF. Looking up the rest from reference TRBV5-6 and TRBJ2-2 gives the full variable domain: DAGVTQSPTHLIKTRGQQVTLRCSPKSGHDTVSWYQQALGQGPQFIFQYYEEEERQRGNFPDRFSGHQFPNYSSELNVNALLLGDSALYLCASSPRRPRNTGELFFGEGSRLTVL.

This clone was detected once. The CDR3 DNA is TGCGCCAGCAGCTTGGGCCTAGCGGGAGGGCCTGTGTATAGCACAGATACGCAGTATTTT. It encodes CASSLGLAGGPVYSTDTQYF. J is TRBJ2-3 and V is TRBV5-1, with 12 bases matching TRBD2. Per the germline V gene, CDR1 is SGHRS and CDR2 is YFSETQ. The CDR3 consists of 20 residues. V trimming: 0 bases; J trimming: 0 bases; junction bases outside the gene matches: 11. The full variable domain, in which reference TRBV5-1 and TRBJ2-3 provide the parts outside the CDR3, is KAGVTQTPRYLIKTRGQQVTLSCSPISGHRSVSWYQQTPGQGLQFLFEYFSETQRNKGNFPGRFSGRQFSNSRSEMNVSTLELGDSALYLCASSLGLAGGPVYSTDTQYFGPGTRLTVL.

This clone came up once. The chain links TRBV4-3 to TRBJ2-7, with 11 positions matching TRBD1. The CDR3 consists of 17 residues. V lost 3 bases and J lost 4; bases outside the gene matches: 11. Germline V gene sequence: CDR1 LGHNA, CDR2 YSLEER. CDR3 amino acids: CASSQDRGPFGIYEQYF. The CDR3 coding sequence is TGCGCCAGCAGCCAGGACAGGGGGCCCTTTGGAATATACGAGCAGTACTTC.

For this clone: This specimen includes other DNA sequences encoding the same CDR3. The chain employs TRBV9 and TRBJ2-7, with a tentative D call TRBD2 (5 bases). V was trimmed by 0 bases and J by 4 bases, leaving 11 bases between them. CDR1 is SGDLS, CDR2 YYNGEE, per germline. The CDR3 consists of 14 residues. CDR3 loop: CASSVGLAGYEQYF. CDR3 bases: TGTGCCAGCAGCGTAGGGCTAGCCGGATACGAGCAGTACTTC.

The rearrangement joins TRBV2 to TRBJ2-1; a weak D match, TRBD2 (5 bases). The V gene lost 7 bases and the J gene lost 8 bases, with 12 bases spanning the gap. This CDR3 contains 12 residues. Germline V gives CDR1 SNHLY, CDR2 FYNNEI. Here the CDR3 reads CASTLAGYEQFF. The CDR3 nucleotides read TGTGCCAGCACTCTAGCAGGTTATGAGCAGTTCTTC.

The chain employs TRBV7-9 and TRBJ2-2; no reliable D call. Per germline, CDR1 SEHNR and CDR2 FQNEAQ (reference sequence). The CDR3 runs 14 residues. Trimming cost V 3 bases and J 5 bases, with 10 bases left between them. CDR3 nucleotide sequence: TGTGCCAGCAGCTTTATTTCAGGAACCGGGGAGCTGTTTTTT. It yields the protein CASSFISGTGELFF.

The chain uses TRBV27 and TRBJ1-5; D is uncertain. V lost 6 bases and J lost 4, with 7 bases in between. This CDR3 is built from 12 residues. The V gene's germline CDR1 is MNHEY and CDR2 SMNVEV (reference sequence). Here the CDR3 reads CASSFGNQPQHF. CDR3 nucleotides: TGTGCCAGCAGCTTCGGGAATCAGCCCCAGCATTTT.

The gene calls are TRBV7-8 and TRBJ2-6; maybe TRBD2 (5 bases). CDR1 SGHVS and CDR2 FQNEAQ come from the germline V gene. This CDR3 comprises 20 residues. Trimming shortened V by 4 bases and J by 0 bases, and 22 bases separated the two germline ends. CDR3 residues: CASSSPAGLSPGSGANVLTF. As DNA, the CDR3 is TGTGCCAGCAGCTCCCCTGCCGGACTTTCCCCCGGCTCTGGGGCCAACGTCCTGACTTTC.

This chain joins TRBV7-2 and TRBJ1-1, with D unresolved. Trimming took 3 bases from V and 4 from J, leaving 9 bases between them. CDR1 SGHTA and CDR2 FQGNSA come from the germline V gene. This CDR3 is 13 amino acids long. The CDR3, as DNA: TGTGCCAGCAGCTTCGGAGGGTTCACTGAAGCTTTCTTT. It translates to CASSFGGFTEAFF.

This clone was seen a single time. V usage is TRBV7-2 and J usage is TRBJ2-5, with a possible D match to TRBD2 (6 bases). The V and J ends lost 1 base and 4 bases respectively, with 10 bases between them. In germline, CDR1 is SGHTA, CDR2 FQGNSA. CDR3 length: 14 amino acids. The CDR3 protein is CASSLGSGLETQYF. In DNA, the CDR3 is TGTGCCAGCAGCTTAGGAAGCGGGCTAGAGACCCAGTACTTC.

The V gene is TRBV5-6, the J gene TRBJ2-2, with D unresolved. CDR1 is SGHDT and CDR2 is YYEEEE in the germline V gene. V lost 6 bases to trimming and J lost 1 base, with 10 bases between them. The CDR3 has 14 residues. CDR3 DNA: TGTGCCAGCAATTCAGGCCTGAACACCGGGGAGCTGTTTTTT. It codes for CASNSGLNTGELFF. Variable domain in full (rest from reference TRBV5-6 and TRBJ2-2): DAGVTQSPTHLIKTRGQQVTLRCSPKSGHDTVSWYQQALGQGPQFIFQYYEEEERQRGNFPDRFSGHQFPNYSSELNVNALLLGDSALYLCASNSGLNTGELFFGEGSRLTVL.